The TCR beta chain under discussion was sequenced for a study of T cells in Graves' hyperthyroidism and ophthalmopathy. Patients were excluded because of uncontrolled infection, other autoimmune disease, pregnancy or lactation. Diagnosis rested on symptoms, serum thyroxine and TRAb, thyroid ultrasound, and orbital computed tomography. Notes on the study in general: Researchers report that a 13 V-J model separated ophthalmopathy from stable hyperthyroidism. Most clonotypes that expanded in the thyroid above 0.001 also showed up in blood.

With termini counted, the CDR3 has 8 amino acids. Per the germline V gene, CDR1 is SGHAT and CDR2 is FQNNGV. A remark on this clonotype: Its antigen is unknown. It is likely a read error, because the conserved phenylalanine at the end of the CDR3 is missing. No DNA is shown, since the ends of the CDR3 on it are uncertain; the CDR3 is the one TCRdb lists.

TCR beta CDR3 sequences were amplified from RNA transcripts. With the HTBI primer set, the TCR CDR3 went through a first round of RT-PCR. TCRdb re-called the multiplex PCR reads through MiXCR, storing one row per CDR3 protein. The sample holds more than 40,000 distinct CDR3 sequences, approximately 49% seen once. Sequencing was done on a sample of peripheral blood or thyroid tissue (not recorded which). V gene TRBV11-2 combines with J gene TRBJ2-5; the table's TRBD1 call for D was not verified on the DNA. The sequence came from a woman aged 50 to 60 with Graves' hyperthyroidism. This CDR3 is CASSSGGQ.